The 10 T cell receptor beta chains presented below share a single source sample, sequenced in a study of blood T cell repertoires in COVID-19. Sequenced by immunoSEQ multiplex PCR; TCRdb stores in-frame clones only, minus some. This sample has around 94,000 clones, with 91% found just once. Sequenced: peripheral blood. The receptors shown here come from a man aged 18 to 29 with acute or convalescent COVID-19.

The J gene is TRBJ1-4, the V gene TRBV7-9, with a weak D call TRBD1 (5 bases). Trimming took 4 bases from V and 0 from J, leaving 15 bases between them. This CDR3 has 17 amino acids. CDR1 SEHNR and CDR2 FQNEAQ come from the germline V gene (reference sequence). CDR3 region: CASSSWDVRATNEKLFF. DNA for the CDR3: TGTGCCAGCAGCTCCTGGGATGTCAGGGCAACTAATGAAAAACTGTTTTTT.

V gene TRBV6-5 combines with J gene TRBJ1-3, with TRBD1 matching 9 bases. Germline CDR1 MNHEY, CDR2 SVGAGI. Losses at the gene ends were 6 bases for V and 4 bases for J; bases not matched to a gene: 7. The CDR3 is made up of 15 amino acids. DNA for the CDR3: TGTGCCAGCAGCACATCCGGGACAGGGGGAAACACCATATATTTT. Translated, it gives CASSTSGTGGNTIYF.

This clone was recorded only once. The rearrangement joins TRBV20-1 to TRBJ2-1; no clear D. From germline, CDR1 is DFQATT and CDR2 SNEGSKA (reference sequence). V lost 3 bases and J 0 bases, leaving 12 bases between the germline ends. This CDR3 contains 15 residues. CDR3 in amino acids: CSASPPRSSYNEQFF. In DNA, the CDR3 is TGCAGTGCTAGTCCCCCTAGGAGCTCCTACAATGAGCAGTTCTTC.

This clone was observed once. The chain links TRBV7-9 to TRBJ1-1; D ambiguous. The V gene's germline CDR1 is SEHNR and CDR2 FQNEAQ (reference sequence). CDR3 length: 15 residues. Between the trimmed V and J ends, which lost 5 bases and 3 bases, there was a span of 16 bases. For the CDR3, the DNA is TGTGCCAGCAGCCCAGGATGGCAGCCTCACACTGAAGCTTTCTTT. As protein: CASSPGWQPHTEAFF.

The sample holds one count of this clone. CDR3 in amino acids: CASGTRSGETQYF. The DNA for the CDR3 is TGTGCCAGTGGGACTCGGTCCGGAGAGACCCAGTACTTC. The V gene is TRBV19, the J gene TRBJ2-5; D perhaps matches TRBD2 (6 bases). The CDR3 has 13 amino acids. Trimming removed 8 bases from V and 4 bases from J, with 14 bases in between. Germline lookup yields CDR1 LNHDA and CDR2 SQIVND (reference sequence).

The CDR3 here is CASSERTGTGSYEQYF. Here the CDR3 DNA reads TGTGCCAGCAGTGAAAGGACAGGGACGGGCTCCTACGAGCAGTACTTC. The chain has TRBV2 and TRBJ2-7, with TRBD1 matching 8 bases. J was trimmed by 0 bases and V by 2 bases; bases with no gene match: 6. Germline V gene sequence: CDR1 SNHLY, CDR2 FYNNEI. The CDR3 length is 16 residues.

The chain couples TRBV7-9 to TRBJ2-7; 7 positions match TRBD2. V was clipped by 4 bases and J by 0 bases; unmatched bases: 6. The CDR3 extends over 15 amino acids. The germline V gene encodes CDR1 SEHNR and CDR2 FQNEAQ (reference sequence). Here the CDR3 reads CASSSLRESSYEQYF. CDR3 DNA: TGTGCCAGCAGCTCCCTGCGGGAGAGCTCCTACGAGCAGTACTTC. Variable domain in full (rest from reference TRBV7-9 and TRBJ2-7): DTGVSQNPRHKITKRGQNVTFRCDPISEHNRLYWYRQTLGQGPEFLTYFQNEAQLEKSRLLSDRFSAERPKGSFSTLEIQRTEQGDSAMYLCASSSLRESSYEQYFGPGTRLTVT.

The chain couples TRBV5-6 to TRBJ2-3; 8 bases line up with TRBD2. The trim removed 2 bases at V and 3 bases at J, leaving 11 bases unmatched. This CDR3 is 17 amino acids long. Per germline, CDR1 SGHDT and CDR2 YYEEEE. CDR3 protein: CASSFLHGGAVTDTQYF. CDR3 sequence (DNA): TGTGCCAGCAGCTTCCTCCACGGGGGGGCAGTTACAGATACGCAGTATTTT.

V and J are TRBV7-2 and TRBJ2-5, with TRBD2 identical over 9 bases. The CDR3 contains 16 residues. The germline V gene encodes CDR1 SGHTA and CDR2 FQGNSA. Losses at the gene ends were 5 bases for V and 0 bases for J; bases not matched to a gene: 7. The CDR3, as DNA: TGTGCCAGCAGCCTACATAGCGGGGGTGACCAAGAGACCCAGTACTTC. This encodes CASSLHSGGDQETQYF.

J is TRBJ1-5 and V is TRBV6-5; 10 positions match TRBD1. The germline V gene has CDR1 MNHEY and CDR2 SVGAGI. V shed 2 bases, J shed 7 bases, and the junction held 5 bases outside the gene matches. The length of the CDR3 is 15 residues. CDR3 residues: CASSYDGTGAQPQHF. The DNA of the CDR3 is TGTGCCAGCAGTTACGATGGGACAGGGGCCCAGCCCCAGCATTTT.